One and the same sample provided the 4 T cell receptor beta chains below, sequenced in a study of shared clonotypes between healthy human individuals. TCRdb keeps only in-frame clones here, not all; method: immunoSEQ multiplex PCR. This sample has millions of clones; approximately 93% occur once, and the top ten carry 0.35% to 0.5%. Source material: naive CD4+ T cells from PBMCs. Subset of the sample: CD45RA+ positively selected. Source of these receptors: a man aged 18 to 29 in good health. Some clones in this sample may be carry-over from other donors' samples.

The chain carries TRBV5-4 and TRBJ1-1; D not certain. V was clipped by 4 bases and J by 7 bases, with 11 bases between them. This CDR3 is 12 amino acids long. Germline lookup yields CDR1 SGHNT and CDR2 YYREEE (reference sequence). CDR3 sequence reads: CASSRVGDEAFF. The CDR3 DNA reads TGTGCCAGCAGCCGGGTGGGAGATGAAGCTTTCTTT. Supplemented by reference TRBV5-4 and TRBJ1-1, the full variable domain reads ETGVTQSPTHLIKTRGQQVTLRCSSQSGHNTVSWYQQALGQGPQFIFQYYREEENGRGNFPPRFSGLQFPNYSSELNVNALELDDSALYLCASSRVGDEAFFGQGTRLTVV.

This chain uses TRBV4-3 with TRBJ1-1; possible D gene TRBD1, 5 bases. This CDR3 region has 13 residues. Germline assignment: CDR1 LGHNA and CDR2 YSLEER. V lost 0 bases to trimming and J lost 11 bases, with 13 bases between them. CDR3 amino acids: CASSQDEGLDAFF. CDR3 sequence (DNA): TGCGCCAGCAGCCAAGATGAGGGACTTGACGCTTTCTTT.

The CDR3 DNA reads as TGTGCCAGCATCCACCCCAGGGGCCTGGGCAATCAGCCCCAGCATTTT. The encoded protein is CASIHPRGLGNQPQHF. V usage is TRBV6-4 and J usage is TRBJ1-5; TRBD1 might be the D (6 bases). This CDR3 is built from 16 residues. The V gene's germline CDR1 is MRHNA and CDR2 SNTAGT. The V end lost 7 bases, the J end lost 2 bases, and 18 bases lay between the germline ends.

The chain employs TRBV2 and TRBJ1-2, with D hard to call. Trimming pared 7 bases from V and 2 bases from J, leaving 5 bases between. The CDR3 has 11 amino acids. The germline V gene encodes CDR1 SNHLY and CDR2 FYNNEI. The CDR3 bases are TGTGCCAGCAACGGGAACTATGGCTACACCTTC. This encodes CASNGNYGYTF.